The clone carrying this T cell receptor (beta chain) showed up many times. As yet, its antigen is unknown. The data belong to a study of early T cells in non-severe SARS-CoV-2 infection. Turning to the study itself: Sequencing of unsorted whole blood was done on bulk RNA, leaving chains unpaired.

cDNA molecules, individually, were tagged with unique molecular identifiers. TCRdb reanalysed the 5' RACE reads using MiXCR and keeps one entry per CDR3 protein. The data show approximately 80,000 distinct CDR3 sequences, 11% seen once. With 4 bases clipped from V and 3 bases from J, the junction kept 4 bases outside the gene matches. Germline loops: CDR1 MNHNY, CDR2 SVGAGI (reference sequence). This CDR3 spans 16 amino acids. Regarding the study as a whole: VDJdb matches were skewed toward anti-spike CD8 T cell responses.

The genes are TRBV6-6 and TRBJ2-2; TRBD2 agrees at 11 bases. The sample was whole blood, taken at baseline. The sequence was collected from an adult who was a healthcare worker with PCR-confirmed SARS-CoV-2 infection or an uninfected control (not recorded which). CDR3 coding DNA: TGTGCCAGCAGTTCGCTAGCGGGGGGTGACACCGGGGAGCTGTTTTTT. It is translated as CASSSLAGGDTGELFF.